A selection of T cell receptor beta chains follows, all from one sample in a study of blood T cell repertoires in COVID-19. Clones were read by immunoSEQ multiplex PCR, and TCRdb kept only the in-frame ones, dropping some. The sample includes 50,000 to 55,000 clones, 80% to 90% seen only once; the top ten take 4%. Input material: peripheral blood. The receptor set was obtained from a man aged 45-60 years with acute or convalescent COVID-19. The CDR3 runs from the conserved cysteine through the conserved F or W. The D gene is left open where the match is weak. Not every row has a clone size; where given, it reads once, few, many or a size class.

CASMGPMIGSNQPQHF	TGTGCCAGCATGGGGCCCATGATCGGGAGCAATCAGCCCCAGCATTTT	TRBJ1-5	TRBV27	.	.
CASSLPTGDDTEAFF	TGCGCCAGCAGTCTCCCCACAGGGGATGACACTGAAGCTTTCTTT	TRBJ1-1	TRBV23-1	TRBD1	.
CASSIVTGGGETQYF	TGTGCCAGTAGTATAGTCACAGGGGGCGGGGAGACCCAGTACTTC	TRBJ2-5	TRBV19	TRBD1	.
CASSDQGQASGNTIYF	TGTGCCAGTAGTGATCAAGGACAGGCCTCTGGAAACACCATATATTTT	TRBJ1-3	TRBV19	TRBD1	.
CASSGGGLAAFTDTQYF	TGTGCCAGCAGCGGTGGAGGGCTAGCGGCCTTCACAGATACGCAGTATTTT	TRBJ2-3	TRBV7-9	TRBD2	once
CASSFQRGNTGELFF	TGTGCCAGCAGCTTCCAGCGGGGAAACACCGGGGAGCTGTTTTTT	TRBJ2-2	TRBV7-3	TRBD2	.
CASSHLGGWTEAFF	TGTGCCAGCAGCCACCTAGGAGGATGGACTGAAGCTTTCTTT	TRBJ1-1	TRBV7-9	.	.
CASSLNRGNTGELFF	TGTGCCAGCAGCTTGAACAGGGGGAACACCGGGGAGCTGTTTTTT	TRBJ2-2	TRBV11-1	TRBD1	.
CASSSRDRGAKNIQYF	TGTGCCAGCAGCTCCCGGGACAGGGGAGCCAAAAACATTCAGTACTTC	TRBJ2-4	TRBV7-2	TRBD1	.
CATSLPGQGLGNSPLHF	TGTGCCACCAGCCTTCCGGGACAGGGCTTAGGAAATTCACCCCTCCACTTT	TRBJ1-6	TRBV15	TRBD1	few
CAISGRRVEGYTF	TGTGCCATCAGTGGTCGCAGGGTCGAGGGCTACACCTTC	TRBJ1-2	TRBV10-3	.	.
CASSGDRGPSNEQFF	TGCGCCAGCAGCGGGGACAGGGGGCCGAGCAATGAGCAGTTCTTC	TRBJ2-1	TRBV5-1	TRBD1	.
CSVDSDSRLPSGYGYTF	TGCAGCGTTGACTCGGACAGCCGACTACCTTCGGGCTATGGCTACACCTTC	TRBJ1-2	TRBV29-1	.	.
CASSWDREVEGFF	TGTGCCAGCTCATGGGACAGGGAAGTGGAAGGTTTCTTT	TRBJ1-1	TRBV18	TRBD1	.
CASSLSPLGGSYEQYF	TGTGCCAGCAGCCTCAGCCCTTTAGGCGGCTCCTACGAGCAGTACTTC	TRBJ2-7	TRBV7-2	.	.
CASNGRGQMLSEQYF	TGTGCCAGTAACGGTCGGGGACAGATGTTGTCCGAGCAGTACTTC	TRBJ2-7	TRBV19	TRBD1	.
CASSHPPWRARGEGLTGELFF	TGTGCCAGCAGCCACCCACCTTGGAGGGCTCGGGGGGAGGGCCTCACCGGGGAGCTGTTTTTT	TRBJ2-2	TRBV3-1/TRBV3-2	TRBD2	.